This T cell receptor (beta chain) is drawn from a study of T cell responses to AZD1222 COVID-19 vaccine. Study-wide findings and caveats: Clonal diversity may have been underestimated in mostly white British donors.

With respect to this clone: Its specificity is unknown.

The table came from immunoSEQ multiplex PCR; TCRdb's copy has only in-frame clones and leaves some out. The sample shows about 100,000 clones, about 87% of them seen only once. This CDR3 comprises 13 residues. The V end was cut by 0 bases, the J end by 6 bases, with 9 bases between. Germline lookup yields CDR1 WSHSY and CDR2 SAAADI. The chain links TRBV10-2 to TRBJ2-7; no definite D call. Sequences were derived from peripheral blood, sampled on day 0 of AZD1222 vaccination. The receptor was isolated from an adult in good health. This CDR3 reads CASSESNLGEQYF. Written as DNA, the CDR3 is TGCGCCAGCAGTGAGTCGAATCTCGGCGAGCAGTACTTC.